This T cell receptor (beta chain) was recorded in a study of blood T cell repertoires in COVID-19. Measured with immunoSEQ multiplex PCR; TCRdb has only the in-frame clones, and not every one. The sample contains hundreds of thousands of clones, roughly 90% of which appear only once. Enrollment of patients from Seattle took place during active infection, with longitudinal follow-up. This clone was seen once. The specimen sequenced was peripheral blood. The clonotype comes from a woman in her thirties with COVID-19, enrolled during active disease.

The CDR3 sequence is CASSPGLAGARGELFF. DNA for the CDR3: TGTGCCAGCAGTCCCGGACTAGCGGGAGCTCGCGGGGAGCTGTTTTTT. V is TRBV28 and J is TRBJ2-2; TRBD2 matches at 13 bases. The J segment lost 7 bases and the V segment lost 5 bases, leaving 7 bases of the junction unmatched. This CDR3 has 16 amino acids. CDR1 is MDHEN and CDR2 is SYDVKM in the germline V gene.